This is a list of T cell receptor beta chains from one sample in a study of blood T cell repertoires in COVID-19. Assay used: immunoSEQ multiplex PCR; TCRdb lists only in-frame clones, some missing. The repertoire has about 68,000 clones, about 82% of them found once; the top ten carry roughly 20%. The sample taken for sequencing was peripheral blood. The receptors come from a man aged 45-65 years with acute or convalescent COVID-19. The CDR3 runs from the conserved cysteine through the conserved F or W. The order of the fields is D gene, J gene, clone size, V gene, CDR3 DNA, CDR3 protein. D genes are given only for firm matches. Size values are once, few and many counts, or a class for expanded clones, and some rows have none.

. | TRBJ2-7 | once | TRBV11-2 | TGTGCCAGCAGCTTAGATCTTGACGAGCAGTACTTC | CASSLDLDEQYF
TRBD1 | TRBJ1-1 | . | TRBV15 | TGTGCCACCAGCAGAGACCCCCACAGGGGCTCTGAAGCTTTCTTT | CATSRDPHRGSEAFF
. | TRBJ2-3 | many | TRBV5-1 | TGCGCCAGCAGCTTGGCCCACGGGGCAGATACGCAGTATTTT | CASSLAHGADTQYF
TRBD2 | TRBJ2-1 | . | TRBV29-1 | TGCAGCGTTGATAGGACTAGCGGGGGGCTAAATGAGCAGTTCTTC | CSVDRTSGGLNEQFF
TRBD1 | TRBJ2-1 | . | TRBV3-1/TRBV3-2 | TGTGCCAGCAGCCAAGTGTGGGACAGGGGCCCCCGTGCGAATGAGCAGTTCTTC | CASSQVWDRGPRANEQFF
. | TRBJ2-2 | . | TRBV11-2 | TGTGCCAGCAGCTTAGTGGCAGGGGCCTCGAACACCGGGGAGCTGTTTTTT | CASSLVAGASNTGELFF
TRBD1 | TRBJ1-6 | . | TRBV7-6 | TGTGCCAGCAGCCCCCAGGGGGCAGATTCACCCCTCCACTTT | CASSPQGADSPLHF
. | TRBJ1-4 | . | TRBV5-4 | TGTGCCAGCAGACAGTCAGGGGCCACTAATGAAAAACTGTTTTTT | CASRQSGATNEKLFF
TRBD1 | TRBJ1-5 | . | TRBV15 | TGTGCCACCAGCAGGCTAAAGGGGGCTGGTCAGCCCCAGCATTTT | CATSRLKGAGQPQHF
. | TRBJ2-2 | . | TRBV6-2/TRBV6-3 | TGTGCCAGCAGTTTACCGCCCAGGGCGAACACCGGGGAGCTGTTTTTT | CASSLPPRANTGELFF
. | TRBJ1-6 | . | TRBV4-1 | TGCGCCAGCAGCCAAGATATCGCAGAGGATAATTCACCCCTCCACTTT | CASSQDIAEDNSPLHF
. | TRBJ2-3 | . | TRBV7-8 | TGTGCCAGCAGCTTAGAGGTCGGACTTTTCACAGATACGCAGTATTTT | CASSLEVGLFTDTQYF
TRBD2 | TRBJ2-1 | few | TRBV24-1 | TGTGCCACCAGTGGAACAGGACTAGCGATTAATGAGCAGTTCTTC | CATSGTGLAINEQFF
. | TRBJ1-2 | . | TRBV3-1/TRBV3-2 | TGTGCCAGCAGCCAAGATCACTCCCTAGGGGGCTATGGCTACACCTTC | CASSQDHSLGGYGYTF
TRBD1 | TRBJ1-1 | . | TRBV19 | TGTGCCAGTTTTCCCTCAGGGGGCACTGAAGCTTTCTTT | CASFPSGGTEAFF
. | TRBJ2-7 | . | TRBV2 | TGTGCCAGCAGTGACCCATTTTCCTACGAGCAGTACTTC | CASSDPFSYEQYF
. | TRBJ2-3 | once | TRBV3-1/TRBV3-2 | TGTGCCAGCAGCCAAGGGGTTACTAGTCAGTATTTT | CASSQGVTSQYF
TRBD1 | TRBJ2-1 | . | TRBV5-4 | TGTGCCAGCAGCTTGGGACAGGGGGAGTACAATGAGCAGTTCTTC | CASSLGQGEYNEQFF
. | TRBJ1-1 | . | TRBV5-4 | TGTGCCAGCAGCTTTGGCGGCGAAGGAACTGAAGCTTTCTTT | CASSFGGEGTEAFF
. | TRBJ1-4 | . | TRBV5-4 | TGTGCCAGCAGCTTAGGGGCAACTAATGAAAAACTGTTTTTT | CASSLGATNEKLFF
. | TRBJ2-7 | . | TRBV30 | TGTGCCTGGAGTCGGAGCTACGAGCAGTACTTC | CAWSRSYEQYF
TRBD2 | TRBJ2-2 | . | TRBV5-4 | TGTGCCAGCAGCAGACTAGCGGGAGACACCGGGGAGCTGTTTTTT | CASSRLAGDTGELFF
. | TRBJ2-5 | . | TRBV5-1 | TGCGCCAGCACCCGCCGTCTAGCGCGGCCTGAGGAGACCCAGTACTTC | CASTRRLARPEETQYF
. | TRBJ1-2 | . | TRBV6-1 | TGTGCCAGCAGTGAAGACGGGGGAACCTATGGCTACACCTTC | CASSEDGGTYGYTF
TRBD2 | TRBJ2-1 | . | TRBV6-5 | TGTGCCAGCAGTTTCTTTACGGGGGGGCCTAGCGATGAGCAGTTCTTC | CASSFFTGGPSDEQFF
TRBD1 | TRBJ2-5 | medium-sized | TRBV14 | TGTGCCAGCAGCCAAGATTGGGAGAGGACAGGGAATTCGGAGACCCAGTACTTC | CASSQDWERTGNSETQYF
TRBD2 | TRBJ2-7 | . | TRBV18 | TGTGCCAGCTCACCAGCGCTAGCGGGGGGTCGGACCTACGAGCAGTACTTC | CASSPALAGGRTYEQYF
. | TRBJ1-5 | . | TRBV19 | TGTGCCAGTAGCAAAAGCGGAGGCGGACCGAATCAGCCCCAGCATTTT | CASSKSGGGPNQPQHF
. | TRBJ1-1 | once | TRBV11-2 | TGTGCCAGCAGCTTATGGACTACAGCCGGGAACACTGAAGCTTTCTTT | CASSLWTTAGNTEAFF
. | TRBJ2-2 | . | TRBV9 | TGTGCCAGCAGCGTGTTGGGGGGGGCCCTCACCGGGGAGCTGTTTTTT | CASSVLGGALTGELFF
. | TRBJ1-5 | . | TRBV5-1 | TGCGCCAGCAGCTCCTCAGGGGATAGGAATCAGCCCCAGCATTTT | CASSSSGDRNQPQHF
. | TRBJ1-2 | . | TRBV5-3 | TGTGCCAGAAGCACCCGACGGACAGAGGGCTACACCTTC | CARSTRRTEGYTF
. | TRBJ2-3 | . | TRBV7-3 | TGTGCCAGCAGCTCACGGGTCGCTAGCACAGATACGCAGTATTTT | CASSSRVASTDTQYF
. | TRBJ2-3 | . | TRBV7-8 | TGTGCCAGCAGCTTAGCGCAGGCGTATACGCAGTATTTT | CASSLAQAYTQYF
. | TRBJ2-2 | . | TRBV2 | TGTGCCAGCAGTGAAGGAGAGGCTCCCGGGGAGCTGTTTTTT | CASSEGEAPGELFF
. | TRBJ2-6 | . | TRBV25-1 | TGTGCCAGCAGTGAAACAGGGTCCGGGGCCAACGTCCTGACTTTC | CASSETGSGANVLTF
TRBD1 | TRBJ2-1 | . | TRBV10-3 | TGTGCCATCAGTGAGTCGGACAGGGACAGTGAGCAGTTCTTC | CAISESDRDSEQFF
. | TRBJ1-3 | once | TRBV3-1/TRBV3-2 | TGTGCCAGCAGCCAGGAGGGCGGGACGTCTGGAAACACCATATATTTT | CASSQEGGTSGNTIYF
TRBD2 | TRBJ2-3 | . | TRBV7-2 | TGTGCCAGCAACCCCGGGGGACTAGGAGCGACAGATACGCAGTATTTT | CASNPGGLGATDTQYF
TRBD2 | TRBJ2-3 | few | TRBV11-1 | TGTGCCAGCAGCTTAGATAGCGGGGGGGGCACAGATACGCAGTATTTT | CASSLDSGGGTDTQYF
TRBD1 | TRBJ1-1 | . | TRBV3-1/TRBV3-2 | TGTGCCAGCAGAGCAACAGGGGCGAACACTGAAGCTTTCTTT | CASRATGANTEAFF
TRBD2 | TRBJ2-1 | . | TRBV5-1 | TGCGCCAGCAACCCCGGGACTAGCGGCAATGAGCAGTTCTTC | CASNPGTSGNEQFF
. | TRBJ2-5 | . | TRBV18 | TGTGCCAGCTCACCGCAGTTTAAAGAGACCCAGTACTTC | CASSPQFKETQYF
TRBD2 | TRBJ2-5 | . | TRBV3-1/TRBV3-2 | TGTGCCAGCAGCGGGACCACTAGCGGGGGTGAGACCCAGTACTTC | CASSGTTSGGETQYF
. | TRBJ2-1 | . | TRBV14 | TGTGCCAGCAGCCAAAGGTCGAACAGTCGGTACAATGAGCAGTTCTTC | CASSQRSNSRYNEQFF
. | TRBJ1-1 | . | TRBV18 | TGTGCCAGCTCACCAGATATCGGGGGGCGACGGACTGAAGCTTTCTTT | CASSPDIGGRRTEAFF
. | TRBJ2-3 | . | TRBV4-1 | TGCGCCAGCAGCCAAGGAGGGTCGTACAGCACAGATACGCAGTATTTT | CASSQGGSYSTDTQYF
TRBD2 | TRBJ2-7 | . | TRBV3-1/TRBV3-2 | TGTGCCAGCAGCCAAGTATCGGGGGGCTACGAGCAGTACTTC | CASSQVSGGYEQYF
TRBD1 | TRBJ1-2 | once | TRBV5-5 | TGTGCCAGCAGCTTGGACAGGGGGGCCTATGGCTACACCTTC | CASSLDRGAYGYTF
TRBD2 | TRBJ2-1 | . | TRBV5-4 | TGTGCCAGCAGCAGCGGGACTAGGGACAACAATGAGCAGTTCTTC | CASSSGTRDNNEQFF
TRBD1 | TRBJ2-1 | . | TRBV30 | TGTGCCTGGAGTGGGGGACAGATTAATGAGCAGTTCTTC | CAWSGGQINEQFF
TRBD1 | TRBJ2-7 | few | TRBV28 | TGTGCCAGCAGTCTCCACACGACAGGGGGCTACGACGAGCAGTACTTC | CASSLHTTGGYDEQYF
. | TRBJ2-7 | . | TRBV7-9 | TGTGCCAGCAGCTTAAGTCGGGGGATGTACGAGCAGTACTTC | CASSLSRGMYEQYF
. | TRBJ2-5 | . | TRBV7-8 | TGTGCCAGCAGCTTTGTGCGGACAGCCCAAGAGACCCAGTACTTC | CASSFVRTAQETQYF
. | TRBJ2-5 | once | TRBV24-1 | TGTGCCACCAGTGATCCCAGACTAGTTTCGCGAGAGACCCAGTACTTC | CATSDPRLVSRETQYF